Below, one T cell receptor (beta chain) is given with its context. On average, the one heparinised blood draw given by each donor was approximately 120 mL. The record originates from a study of beta chain features in type 1 diabetes. About the study: Sorted cells, around 100 million in number, were examined across all samples.

Germline CDR1 and CDR2: MNHNS and SASEGT. With 4 bases removed from V and 4 bases from J, the gap between germline ends came to 14 bases. The CDR3 sequence is 15 residues long. The entirety of the isolated RNA underwent reverse transcription, so expressed TCRB transcripts were sequenced. Here immunoSEQ multiplex PCR was the method, and the copy in TCRdb shows in-frame clones only, minus some. The sample lists around 150,000 clones; 6.9% were seen once. The sample taken for sequencing was central memory CD4+ T cells from blood. The receptor was derived from a woman younger than 45 in good health. The chain is built from TRBV6-1 and TRBJ2-1, with D perhaps matching TRBD2 (5 bases). CDR3 region: CASSVSSFEYNEQFF. CDR3 in DNA: TGTGCCAGCAGTGTGTCTAGCTTCGAGTACAATGAGCAGTTCTTC.